This T cell receptor beta chain originates from a study of blood T cell repertoires in COVID-19. This clone occurred once. The assay was immunoSEQ multiplex PCR, and TCRdb's table has in-frame clones only and misses some. The sample has 410,000 or so clones; around 89% are singletons. This CDR3 has 15 residues. Trimming left V 1 base short and J 3 bases short, with 12 bases between. Germline CDR1 and CDR2: SGHDT and YYEEEE. V and J are TRBV5-6 and TRBJ2-3; a possible D gene is TRBD2 (5 bases). The TCR originated in a woman between 40 and 50 years old with COVID-19, enrolled during active disease. The sample was peripheral blood. CDR3 protein: CASSLSTRRTDTQYF. Here the CDR3 DNA reads TGTGCCAGCAGCTTGAGTACCAGGAGGACAGATACGCAGTATTTT.